This TCR beta chain is from a study of shared T cell receptors in the human thymus. The length of the CDR3 is 15 residues. V gave up 3 bases and J gave up 4 bases; unmatched junction bases: 5. Germline CDR1 and CDR2: WSHSY and SAAADI. Profiling relied on immunoSEQ multiplex PCR, and the TCRdb table lists in-frame clones only, not all of them. The table includes about 660,000 clones, 70% to 90% detected once. These data were also reused for a study on human thymus T cells. That work adds: Having corrective surgery for congenital heart defects, healthy Finnish infants were the ones who donated. Unrelated people showed highly overlapping thymic repertoires, related research reported.

This rearrangement joins TRBV10-2 to TRBJ1-1, with 10 bases that match TRBD1. Sequencing used thymocytes. The sequence was obtained from a boy less than two years old with a congenital heart defect. The CDR3 DNA reads as TGCGCCAGCAGTGAACTAAGGGACAGGGGCACTGAAGCTTTCTTT. The encoded protein is CASSELRDRGTEAFF.